The 26 T cell receptor beta chains below were found in one sample sequenced in a study of T-cell memory formation after mild COVID-19 (dated by TCRdb to the early 2020s). Library creation used 5' RACE. For sequencing, an Illumina NovaSeq 6000 was employed. Through fastp at Q25 and MiXCR, TCRdb rebuilt clones from the public reads, retaining in-frame beta chains. Under each unique CDR3 protein, matching rows form one entry showing the most common genes and DNA. The sample records roughly 620,000 distinct CDR3 sequences, about a sixth of which are singletons. The top ten constitute around 12% of the sample. The sequenced sample consisted of PBMCs or a T cell subset sorted from them (not recorded which). The receptors derive from an adult woman who had mild COVID-19 (a few samples of this study predate the infection). The sample titles of this study are shuffled in the database, so cell type and time point are left out; the donor was told from shared clones.

The chain links TRBV5-1 to TRBJ1-2, with a possible D match to TRBD1 (5 bases). Trimming cost V 4 bases and J 2 bases, with 15 bases left between them. In germline, CDR1 is SGHRS, CDR2 YFSETQ. The CDR3 loop spans 15 amino acids. The DNA of the CDR3 is TGCGCCAGCAGCCCTGGCCCGGGGGTAAACTATGGCTACACCTTC. Protein: CASSPGPGVNYGYTF.

This sequence joins TRBV20-1 and TRBJ2-4; 8 bases line up with TRBD1. Germline CDR1 and CDR2: DFQATT and SNEGSKA (reference sequence). J lost 8 bases, V lost 6 bases, and 6 bases had no gene match. This CDR3 contains 12 residues. The DNA for the CDR3 is TGCAGTGCCCCGGACAGGGCTCACATTCAGTACTTC. Translation gives CSAPDRAHIQYF.

This clonotype was seen a handful of times. This chain connects TRBV7-6 to TRBJ2-2, with D uncertain. Germline-derived CDR1 and CDR2 are SGHVS and FNYEAQ. V lost 5 bases and J lost 4, with 11 bases in between. The CDR3 is 14 residues long. CDR3: CASSTRTRTGELFF. CDR3 nucleotides: TGTGCCAGCAGCACCCGGACCCGCACCGGGGAGCTGTTTTTT.

This clonotype was counted a few times. The chain recombines TRBV11-1 with TRBJ2-3, with D possibly matching TRBD2 (5 bases). CDR1 is SGHAT, CDR2 FQDESV, per germline (reference sequence). There are 16 residues in the CDR3. V was trimmed by 3 bases and J by 0 bases, leaving 13 bases between them. The CDR3 bases are TGTGCCAGCAGCTTCGGGGTCGTCCTTAGCACAGATACGCAGTATTTT. Residues: CASSFGVVLSTDTQYF.

This chain uses TRBV9 with TRBJ1-6, with D tentatively TRBD1 (6 bases). There are 16 residues in the CDR3. Germline CDR1 reads SGDLS; CDR2 reads YYNGEE. V was pared by 2 bases and J by 4 bases, with 13 bases between. The CDR3 nucleotides are TGTGCCAGCAGCGTCTCAGGGGCGTTATATAATTCACCCCTCCACTTT. Its translation is CASSVSGALYNSPLHF.

The chain recombines TRBV4-1 with TRBJ1-1, with 9 bases matching TRBD1. Germline V gene data show CDR1 as MGHRA and CDR2 as YSYEKL. V lost 4 bases, J lost 6 bases, and 6 bases stayed unmatched. This CDR3 has 14 residues. DNA of the CDR3: TGCGCCAGCAGCCCGGACAGGGGACGGGCTGAAGCTTTCTTT. Its translation is CASSPDRGRAEAFF.

This sequence joins TRBV12-3 or TRBV12-4 and TRBJ2-5; 10 bases align to TRBD2. The CDR3 extends over 16 amino acids. The ends lost 9 bases at V and 4 bases at J; junction bases unmatched: 14. CDR3: CARLKKGLAFGETQYF. The DNA of the CDR3 is TGTGCCAGATTGAAAAAGGGACTAGCGTTCGGAGAGACCCAGTACTTC.

This sequence joins TRBV9 and TRBJ2-4; D unclear. CDR1 is SGDLS and CDR2 is YYNGEE in the germline V gene. The CDR3 spans 16 residues. V lost 4 bases and J lost 0, with 14 bases in between. The CDR3 protein is CASSSRQLLAKNIQYF. The DNA of the CDR3 is TGTGCCAGCAGCAGTAGGCAGCTACTAGCCAAAAACATTCAGTACTTC.

J is TRBJ2-3 and V is TRBV30; no definite D call. The V and J ends lost 3 bases and 1 base respectively, with 17 bases between them. The CDR3 contains 16 residues. Germline loops: CDR1 GTSNPN, CDR2 SVGIG (reference sequence). The CDR3 region is CAWRGLEPARTDTQYF. CDR3 in DNA: TGTGCCTGGAGAGGGTTGGAGCCAGCCCGCACAGATACGCAGTATTTT.

This sequence joins TRBV11-2 and TRBJ1-3; 8 bases are shared with TRBD1. The CDR3 extends over 15 amino acids. Trimming took 1 base from V and 9 from J; bases not matched to a gene: 8. Germline values: CDR1 SGHAT, CDR2 FQNNGV. Here the CDR3 reads CASSLGDRGAGTIYF. The CDR3 region has the DNA TGTGCCAGCAGCTTAGGAGACAGGGGAGCTGGCACCATATATTTT.

The chain is built from TRBV4-1 and TRBJ2-2, with D maybe TRBD1 (6 bases). The CDR3 length is 17 residues. The V gene lost 0 bases and the J gene lost 3 bases, with 14 bases spanning the gap. Germline assignment: CDR1 MGHRA and CDR2 YSYEKL. The CDR3 here is CASSQETLDSYTGELFF. CDR3 bases: TGCGCCAGCAGCCAAGAAACCCTGGACAGTTACACCGGGGAGCTGTTTTTT.

The sample holds a few counts of this clonotype. The chain has TRBV15 and TRBJ1-1; a possible D gene is TRBD1 (5 bases). The CDR3 totals 16 residues. The germline V and J ends were trimmed by 0 bases and 0 bases, with 11 bases remaining between them. CDR1 LNHNV and CDR2 YYDKDF come from the germline V gene (reference sequence). CDR3 bases: TGTGCCACCAGCAGAGAATCGGGGCTCATGAACACTGAAGCTTTCTTT. Protein: CATSRESGLMNTEAFF.

The gene calls are TRBV20-1 and TRBJ1-2, with 7 bases aligning to TRBD1. Germline lookup yields CDR1 DFQATT and CDR2 SNEGSKA (reference sequence). The CDR3 contains 14 residues. The J segment lost 4 bases and the V segment lost 6 bases, leaving 11 bases of the junction unmatched. This CDR3 reads CSATGGDSLYGYTF. The CDR3 bases are TGCAGTGCGACTGGGGGGGACAGTCTCTATGGCTACACCTTC.

Concerning this clonotype itself: A read error may account for a junction end that differs from germline. The chain employs TRBV3-1 and TRBJ2-1; the match to TRBD2 covers 8 bases. The germline gives CDR1 LGHDT, CDR2 YNNKEL (reference sequence). The CDR3 is made up of 15 amino acids. The CDR3 DNA sequence: TGTGCCAGCAGCCGCCGCGGGGGGAGCGCGAATGAGCAGTTATTC. It yields the protein CASSRRGGSANEQLF.

This clonotype was observed a few times. CDR3 nucleotides: TGTGCCACCCAGTTGGCAGGGGGCCCCACCTACGAGCAGTACTTC. This sequence encodes CATQLAGGPTYEQYF. The chain combines TRBV6-2 or TRBV6-3 with TRBJ2-7; 8 positions agree with TRBD1. Germline CDR1 is MNHEY and CDR2 is SVGEGT. J gave up 2 bases and V 10 bases, and 13 bases lay outside the gene matches. This CDR3 has 15 residues.

The chain links TRBV5-1 to TRBJ2-1; D is uncertain. This CDR3 region has 14 residues. Trimming pared 4 bases from V and 7 bases from J, leaving 15 bases between. The germline gives CDR1 SGHRS, CDR2 YFSETQ. This CDR3 is CASSLTGPVNEQFF. CDR3 nucleotides: TGCGCCAGCAGCCTAACCGGCCCCGTGAATGAGCAGTTCTTC.

Here the CDR3 reads CASSDWPDNEQFF. DNA of the CDR3: TGTGCCAGCAGTGATTGGCCTGACAATGAGCAGTTCTTC. This chain connects TRBV6-1 to TRBJ2-1, with D uncertain. Germline values: CDR1 MNHNS, CDR2 SASEGT. V dropped 3 bases and J dropped 5 bases, with 8 bases sitting between them. The CDR3 has 13 residues.

This clonotype was seen many times. This CDR3 is CASSGTDQETQYF. The CDR3 DNA reads as TGTGCCAGCAGTGGGACAGACCAAGAGACCCAGTACTTC. The rearrangement links TRBV2 to TRBJ2-5; D may be TRBD1 (6 bases). Between the trimmed V and J ends, which lost 4 bases and 0 bases, there was a span of 6 bases. The germline V gene encodes CDR1 SNHLY and CDR2 FYNNEI. The CDR3 covers 13 residues. The full variable domain, completed using reference TRBV2 and TRBJ2-5, is EPEVTQTPSHQVTQMGQEVILRCVPISNHLYFYWYRQILGQKVEFLVSFYNNEISEKSEIFDDQFSVERPDGSNFTLKIRSTKLEDSAMYFCASSGTDQETQYFGPGTRLLVL.

The rearrangement joins TRBV2 to TRBJ2-4; no clear D. V gave up 4 bases and J gave up 7 bases, with 11 bases separating them. CDR1 SNHLY and CDR2 FYNNEI come from the germline V gene. The CDR3 contains 13 residues. DNA for the CDR3: TGTGCCAGCAGTGGTTTAGCTGTGAACATTCAGTACTTC. Residues: CASSGLAVNIQYF.

This clonotype was counted between two and nine times. V is TRBV6-6 and J is TRBJ2-5; TRBD1 might be the D (7 bases). V was clipped by 3 bases and J by 4 bases, with 12 bases between them. This CDR3 spans 14 amino acids. Germline CDR1 MNHNY, CDR2 SVGAGI (reference sequence). The DNA for the CDR3 is TGTGCCAGCAGTTATGGGCAGGGGGGAGAGACCCAGTACTTC. Encoded protein: CASSYGQGGETQYF.

The V call is TRBV20-1, the J call TRBJ1-5; a weak D match, TRBD1 (6 bases). Between the trimmed V and J ends, which lost 4 bases and 6 bases, there was a span of 16 bases. Germline CDR1 and CDR2: DFQATT and SNEGSKA (reference sequence). This CDR3 has 14 amino acids. The CDR3 region is CSATDPGAGQPQHF. The DNA for the CDR3 is TGCAGTGCTACTGACCCAGGGGCTGGTCAGCCCCAGCATTTT.

This clonotype was seen at least ten times. The chain combines TRBV7-9 with TRBJ2-7, with 9 bases matching TRBD1. Germline V gene lookup returns CDR1 SEHNR and CDR2 FQNEAQ (reference sequence). The V gene end was trimmed by 4 bases and the J gene end by 2 bases; junction bases not matched to a gene: 12. The CDR3 has 17 residues. CDR3 in DNA: TGTGCCAGCAGCTCAAAAGGGACAGGGTTAGGGACCTACGAGCAGTACTTC. The encoded protein is CASSSKGTGLGTYEQYF.

This clonotype has only a few counts. This sequence joins TRBV6-5 and TRBJ2-3, with 8 positions matching TRBD1. The V segment lost 5 bases and the J segment 5 bases; nucleotides outside the gene matches: 9. Per germline, CDR1 MNHEY and CDR2 SVGAGI. The CDR3 covers 15 residues. The chain's CDR3 is CASSRTGIRIDTQYF. In nucleotides, the CDR3 is TGTGCCAGCAGTCGGACAGGGATAAGGATAGATACGCAGTATTTT.

The chain combines TRBV5-6 with TRBJ2-3; D is undetermined. There are 15 residues in the CDR3. Germline CDR1 reads SGHDT; CDR2 reads YYEEEE. V lost 1 base and J 1 base, leaving 10 bases between the germline ends. The CDR3 reads CASSLRVPGTDTQYF. The CDR3, as DNA: TGTGCCAGCAGCTTGAGAGTACCAGGCACAGATACGCAGTATTTT.

This clonotype occurred a few times. J is TRBJ1-2 and V is TRBV12-3 or TRBV12-4; 8 bases are shared with TRBD1. With 4 bases clipped from V and 6 bases from J, the junction kept 7 bases outside the gene matches. The CDR3 is made up of 14 amino acids. The CDR3, as DNA: TGTGCCAGCAGTTCGAGACACAGGGGGAATGGCTACACCTTC. This gives the protein CASSSRHRGNGYTF.

This clonotype was counted a few times. The chain uses TRBV14 and TRBJ2-7, with 9 bases matching TRBD2. The CDR3 covers 16 residues. The J segment lost 4 bases and the V segment lost 4 bases, leaving 11 bases of the junction unmatched. CDR1 is SGHDN and CDR2 is FVKESK in the germline V gene. CDR3 nucleotide sequence: TGTGCCAGCAGCCTCCCCGGATTAGCGGGGGTTTACGAGCAGTACTTC. Its translation is CASSLPGLAGVYEQYF.